The 23 T cell receptor beta chains given below trace back to one sample, sequenced in a study of blood T cells in healthy people across ages. The second PCR ran about 6 to 11 cycles with a sample-barcoded 5' primer and J-beta primers. In TCRdb, the 5' RACE reads were re-called with MiXCR into one record per CDR3 protein. Of hundreds of thousands of distinct CDR3 sequences in the sample, about 21% are singletons; the top ten hold roughly 3.7%. The sample taken for sequencing was blood. The source of these receptors is a man aged 70 or older in good health.

This clonotype was seen a few times. The V gene is TRBV20-1, the J gene TRBJ2-7; no reliable D call. The CDR3 contains 14 residues. V shed 0 bases and J shed 0 bases, with 9 bases lying between them. Per germline, CDR1 DFQATT and CDR2 SNEGSKA (reference sequence). The CDR3 DNA follows: TGCAGTGCTAGAGATCCCGCCAGCTCCTACGAGCAGTACTTC. It encodes CSARDPASSYEQYF.

This clonotype showed up many times. This chain links TRBV6-1 with TRBJ2-7, with D possibly matching TRBD2 (7 bases). CDR3 length: 14 amino acids. Trimming removed 2 bases from V and 4 bases from J, with 12 bases in between. In germline, CDR1 is MNHNS, CDR2 SASEGT. In DNA, the CDR3 is TGTGCCAGCAGTGAAACGGGGGGCTCATACGAGCAGTACTTC. This translates into CASSETGGSYEQYF.

The V gene is TRBV6-5, the J gene TRBJ2-5; no clear D. This CDR3 is 13 amino acids long. Germline CDR1 and CDR2: MNHEY and SVGAGI. The V and J ends lost 4 bases and 4 bases respectively, with 10 bases between them. DNA of the CDR3: TGTGCCAGCAGTTCCCGTTCGGCAGAGACCCAGTACTTC. It is translated as CASSSRSAETQYF.

The chain couples TRBV7-2 to TRBJ2-2; D is possibly TRBD2 (5 bases). Germline CDR1 SGHTA, CDR2 FQGNSA. This CDR3 is built from 15 residues. V dropped 5 bases and J dropped 6 bases, with 16 bases sitting between them. The CDR3 sequence is CASSRHRPGAGELFF. The CDR3 nucleotides read TGTGCCAGCAGCCGCCACCGGCCCGGGGCCGGGGAGCTGTTTTTT.

V usage is TRBV25-1 and J usage is TRBJ2-1, with D perhaps given as TRBD1 or TRBD2 (6 bases each). Per the germline V gene, CDR1 is MGHDK and CDR2 is SYGVNS. V was shortened by 8 bases and J by 9 bases, with 14 bases between the two germline ends. The CDR3 length is 12 residues. The CDR3 spells CASAPRGGEQFF. Written as DNA, the CDR3 is TGTGCCAGCGCCCCCAGGGGAGGTGAGCAGTTCTTC.

The genes are TRBV10-3 and TRBJ2-7, with D tentatively TRBD1 (6 bases). The CDR3 runs 14 residues. With 4 bases removed from V and 0 bases from J, the gap between germline ends came to 10 bases. The V gene's germline CDR1 is ENHRY and CDR2 SYGVKD. CDR3 sequence reads: CAISGQESSYEQYF. The DNA of the CDR3 is TGTGCCATCAGTGGACAGGAGAGCTCCTACGAGCAGTACTTC.

In this sample, this clonotype turned up a few times. The genes are TRBV12-3 or TRBV12-4 and TRBJ2-7; 10 bases map to TRBD2. V lost 2 bases and J lost 4; bases outside the gene matches: 2. The CDR3 runs 14 residues. The CDR3 loop is CASSLRTSGYEQYF. The CDR3 DNA follows: TGTGCCAGCAGTTTAAGGACTAGCGGTTACGAGCAGTACTTC.

This clonotype appeared a few times. The rearrangement links TRBV10-3 to TRBJ2-3; D unresolved. V gave up 3 bases and J gave up 0 bases, with 7 bases separating them. This CDR3 comprises 14 residues. Germline V CDR1 and CDR2: ENHRY, SYGVKD. CDR3 coding DNA: TGTGCCATCAGTGACTACACTAGCACAGATACGCAGTATTTT. Translating it yields CAISDYTSTDTQYF.

This clonotype showed up just once. The chain combines TRBV5-1 with TRBJ2-5; 8 bases are shared with TRBD2. The end of the DNA aligns better with TRBJ2-7, so the J call may be wrong. The CDR3 spans 14 residues. Looked up from germline, CDR1 is SGHRS and CDR2 is YFSETQ. For the CDR3, the DNA is TGCGCCAGCAGCTTCTTCCAGCGGGAGAACGAGCAGTACTTC. This translates into CASSFFQRENEQYF.

This clonotype turned up a few times. V usage is TRBV6-1 and J usage is TRBJ2-5; 10 bases align to TRBD1. The J call is in doubt because the DNA end fits TRBJ2-1 better. From germline, CDR1 is MNHNS and CDR2 SASEGT. The CDR3 covers 16 residues. The CDR3 coding sequence is TGTGCCAGCAGTGAATATGGGACAGGGGTCAATAGTGAGCAGTTCTTC. Translating gives CASSEYGTGVNSEQFF.

This clonotype was detected only a few times. The chain links TRBV7-2 to TRBJ2-3; TRBD1 might be the D (5 bases). V was cut by 2 bases and J by 5 bases, with 11 bases left in between. Germline lookup yields CDR1 SGHTA and CDR2 FQGNSA. The CDR3 spans 14 residues. As DNA, the CDR3 is TGTGCCAGCAGCTTATCCAGGGTCAGAGATACGCAGTATTTT. It specifies CASSLSRVRDTQYF.

This chain connects TRBV5-1 to TRBJ2-3; D is ambiguous. With 4 bases removed from V and 2 bases from J, the gap between germline ends came to 8 bases. CDR1 is SGHRS and CDR2 is YFSETQ in the germline V gene. The CDR3 runs to 13 residues. CDR3 amino acids: CASSAEATDTQYF. In DNA, the CDR3 is TGCGCCAGCAGCGCGGAAGCCACAGATACGCAGTATTTT.

The V call is TRBV2, the J call TRBJ2-4, with TRBD2 identical over 12 bases. The V and J ends lost 4 bases and 6 bases, in that order; junction bases with no gene match: 7. Germline-derived CDR1 and CDR2 are SNHLY and FYNNEI. The CDR3 covers 16 residues. CDR3 coding DNA: TGTGCCAGCAGTGGGGGACTAGCGGGTTCTTTAAACATTCAGTACTTC. It is translated as CASSGGLAGSLNIQYF.

This clonotype was seen only a few times. This chain uses TRBV20-1 with TRBJ2-5, with 7 bases that match TRBD2. The CDR3 totals 13 residues. V lost 4 bases, J lost 1 base, and 3 bases stayed unmatched. Germline CDR1 DFQATT, CDR2 SNEGSKA (reference sequence). The CDR3 DNA sequence: TGCAGTGCTAAGAGCGGGACCCAAGAGACCCAGTACTTC. It yields the protein CSAKSGTQETQYF.

This clonotype has only a few counts. CDR3 region: CSAGDRGQETQYF. In DNA form, the CDR3 reads TGCAGTGCTGGGGACAGGGGCCAAGAGACCCAGTACTTC. The V and J genes are TRBV20-1 and TRBJ2-5; TRBD1 agrees at 10 bases. Germline V gene lookup returns CDR1 DFQATT and CDR2 SNEGSKA (reference sequence). Trimming took 5 bases from V and 1 from J; bases not matched to a gene: 1. The CDR3 contains 13 residues.

This clonotype was observed at least ten times. The chain carries TRBV28 and TRBJ1-1; D perhaps matches TRBD1 (5 bases). This CDR3 is 19 amino acids long. Germline-derived CDR1 and CDR2 are MDHEN and SYDVKM. The germline V and J ends were trimmed by 5 bases and 0 bases, with 25 bases remaining between them. This chain's CDR3 is CASSIGVRPMPGMNTEAFF. In DNA, the CDR3 is TGTGCCAGCAGTATAGGGGTGAGACCAATGCCCGGTATGAACACTGAAGCTTTCTTT.

The chain links TRBV7-9 to TRBJ2-4; TRBD1 is a possible D gene (6 bases). This CDR3 is 17 amino acids long. Germline V gene data show CDR1 as SEHNR and CDR2 as FQNEAQ (reference sequence). With 1 base removed from V and 8 bases from J, the gap between germline ends came to 21 bases. CDR3 nucleotide sequence: TGTGCCAGCAGCTTAGTAGTAGGGATACAGGGTGGAGACATTCAGTACTTC. Protein sequence: CASSLVVGIQGGDIQYF.

V is TRBV9 and J is TRBJ1-1; D remains unclear. V was shortened by 3 bases and J by 1 base, with 10 bases between the two germline ends. The germline V gene encodes CDR1 SGDLS and CDR2 YYNGEE. This CDR3 spans 14 amino acids. The CDR3, as DNA: TGTGCCAGCAGCGCCCAACAAAAGAACACTGAAGCTTTCTTT. Its protein is CASSAQQKNTEAFF.

There are many counts of this clonotype. The CDR3 here is CSVVGGQHYEQYF. CDR3 coding DNA: TGCAGCGTTGTGGGTGGACAGCACTACGAGCAGTACTTC. The rearrangement joins TRBV29-1 to TRBJ2-7; D may be TRBD1 (6 bases). The CDR3 covers 13 residues. Germline V lookup: CDR1 SQVTM, CDR2 ANQGSEA. V lost 4 bases and J 3 bases, leaving 13 bases between the germline ends.

This clonotype was observed once. The V call is TRBV7-9, the J call TRBJ2-7, with D possibly TRBD1 on 5 matching bases. Germline-derived CDR1 and CDR2 are SEHNR and FQNEAQ (reference sequence). The length of the CDR3 is 14 residues. V was cut by 5 bases and J by 5 bases, with 16 bases left in between. Written as DNA, the CDR3 is TGTGCCAGCAGCAAGGACAAATTATCCGACGAGCAGTACTTC. Translating it yields CASSKDKLSDEQYF.

This clonotype has just a few counts. V gene TRBV5-1 combines with J gene TRBJ2-3; the D is unclear. Germline loops: CDR1 SGHRS, CDR2 YFSETQ. V was trimmed by 0 bases and J by 2 bases, leaving 4 bases between them. The CDR3 totals 13 residues. In DNA, the CDR3 is TGCGCCAGCAGCTTGGTGCCCACAGATACGCAGTATTTT. Amino acid sequence: CASSLVPTDTQYF.

This clonotype was observed a handful of times. The chain carries TRBV6-5 and TRBJ2-7; TRBD2 matches at 8 bases. CDR3 length: 15 residues. CDR1 and CDR2 (germline): MNHEY, SVGAGI. After removal of 5 bases from V and 2 bases from J, the junction contained 8 bases not matched to a gene. The CDR3 DNA is TGTGCCAGCAGTCCAAGCGGGAGCCCAACCTACGAGCAGTACTTC. Translating it yields CASSPSGSPTYEQYF.

The chain combines TRBV7-9 with TRBJ1-4; D perhaps matches TRBD1 (5 bases). Germline V lookup: CDR1 SEHNR, CDR2 FQNEAQ (reference sequence). The length of the CDR3 is 14 residues. Trimming shortened V by 8 bases and J by 3 bases, and 13 bases separated the two germline ends. In DNA, the CDR3 is TGTGCCAGCGGGGAGCGGGGCTCTAATGAAAAACTGTTTTTT. Its translation: CASGERGSNEKLFF.